The 8 T cell receptor beta chains reported below all come from one sample, sequenced in a study of T cell responses to AZD1222 COVID-19 vaccine. TCRdb keeps only in-frame clones here, not all; method: immunoSEQ multiplex PCR. The sample records about 110,000 clones, nearly 90% being singletons. Specimen: peripheral blood, collected on day 0 of AZD1222 vaccination. Receptors originate from an adult in good health.

There are a few counts of this clone. DNA of the CDR3: TGTGCCAGCAGCCCCCGGGGCGGGAGGGCCGCCGGGGAGCTGTTTTTT. This translates into CASSPRGGRAAGELFF. This chain uses TRBV7-6 with TRBJ2-2; 9 nucleotides match TRBD2. Germline CDR1 SGHVS, CDR2 FNYEAQ. This CDR3 has 16 residues. V shed 5 bases, J shed 6 bases, and the junction held 10 bases outside the gene matches.

This sequence joins TRBV11-2 and TRBJ1-2, with 9 bases that match TRBD1. This CDR3 comprises 14 residues. Germline CDR1 SGHAT, CDR2 FQNNGV. The J segment lost 0 bases and the V segment lost 6 bases, leaving 2 bases of the junction unmatched. CDR3 residues: CASSWDRANYGYTF. CDR3 nucleotide sequence: TGTGCCAGCAGTTGGGACAGGGCTAACTATGGCTACACCTTC.

The J gene is TRBJ2-4, the V gene TRBV7-2; 9 nucleotides agree with TRBD1. Looked up from germline, CDR1 is SGHTA and CDR2 is FQGNSA. The J segment lost 8 bases and the V segment lost 1 base, leaving 0 bases of the junction unmatched. The CDR3 totals 13 residues. The CDR3 coding sequence is TGTGCCAGCAGCTTAGGGACAGGGGACATTCAGTACTTC. This sequence encodes CASSLGTGDIQYF.

This chain links TRBV27 with TRBJ2-2; D is unresolved. This CDR3 is 14 amino acids long. Germline assignment: CDR1 MNHEY and CDR2 SMNVEV (reference sequence). The V end lost 7 bases, the J end lost 4 bases, and 13 bases lay between the germline ends. CDR3 nucleotide sequence: TGTGCCAGCAAGAAGAGCAGAAGCACCGGGGAGCTGTTTTTT. Its protein is CASKKSRSTGELFF.

In this sample, this clone turned up once. CDR3 sequence reads: CASSTVEETQYF. DNA of the CDR3: TGTGCCAGCTCAACGGTGGAGGAGACCCAGTACTTC. The chain is built from TRBV5-5 and TRBJ2-5; D gene unclear. The CDR3 is made up of 12 amino acids. V was trimmed by 7 bases and J by 5 bases, leaving 12 bases between them. Per the germline V gene, CDR1 is SGHKS and CDR2 is YYEKEE (reference sequence). Full variable domain (outside the CDR3, taken from reference TRBV5-5 and TRBJ2-5): DAGVTQSPTHLIKTRGQQVTLRCSPISGHKSVSWYQQVLGQGPQFIFQYYEKEERGRGNFPDRFSARQFPNYSSELNVNALLLGDSALYLCASSTVEETQYFGPGTRLLVL.

The chain carries TRBV19 and TRBJ2-2, with D perhaps matching TRBD1 (5 bases). Trimming cost V 5 bases and J 4 bases, with 14 bases left between them. The length of the CDR3 is 15 residues. CDR1 is LNHDA and CDR2 is SQIVND in the germline V gene (reference sequence). This chain's CDR3 is CASSPSTVPTGELFF. DNA for the CDR3: TGTGCCAGTAGTCCGTCGACAGTTCCCACCGGGGAGCTGTTTTTT. The variable domain in full, with the rest retrieved from reference TRBV19 and TRBJ2-2, is DGGITQSPKYLFRKEGQNVTLSCEQNLNHDAMYWYRQDPGQGLRLIYYSQIVNDFQKGDIAEGYSVSREKKESFPLTVTSAQKNPTAFYLCASSPSTVPTGELFFGEGSRLTVL.

This chain joins TRBV6-5 and TRBJ1-2; D not resolved. Per germline, CDR1 MNHEY and CDR2 SVGAGI. This CDR3 is 12 amino acids long. V was cut by 6 bases and J by 7 bases, with 12 bases left in between. CDR3 nucleotide sequence: TGTGCCAGCAGCCCCGGAAGGGCTGGCTACACCTTC. Its translation is CASSPGRAGYTF.

This chain connects TRBV5-1 to TRBJ2-7, with 11 bases matching TRBD1. Germline lookup yields CDR1 SGHRS and CDR2 YFSETQ. The CDR3 contains 15 residues. V shed 5 bases and J 0 bases; nucleotides not matched to a gene: 4. Here the CDR3 reads CASRRTGGFSYEQYF. The DNA of the CDR3 is TGCGCCAGCAGGAGGACAGGGGGCTTCTCCTACGAGCAGTACTTC.